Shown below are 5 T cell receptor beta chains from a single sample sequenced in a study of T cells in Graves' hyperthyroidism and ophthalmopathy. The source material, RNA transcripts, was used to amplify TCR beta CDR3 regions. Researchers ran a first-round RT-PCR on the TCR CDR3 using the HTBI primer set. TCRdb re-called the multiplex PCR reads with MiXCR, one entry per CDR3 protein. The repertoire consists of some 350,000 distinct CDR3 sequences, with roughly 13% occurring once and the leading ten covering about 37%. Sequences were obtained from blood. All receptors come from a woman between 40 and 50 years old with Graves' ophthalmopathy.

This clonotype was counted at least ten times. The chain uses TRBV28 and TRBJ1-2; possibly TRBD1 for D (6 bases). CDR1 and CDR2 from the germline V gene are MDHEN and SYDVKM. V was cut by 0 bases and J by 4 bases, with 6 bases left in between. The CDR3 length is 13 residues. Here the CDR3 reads CASSLWDSYGYTF. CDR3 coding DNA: TGTGCCAGCAGTTTATGGGACAGCTATGGCTACACCTTC.

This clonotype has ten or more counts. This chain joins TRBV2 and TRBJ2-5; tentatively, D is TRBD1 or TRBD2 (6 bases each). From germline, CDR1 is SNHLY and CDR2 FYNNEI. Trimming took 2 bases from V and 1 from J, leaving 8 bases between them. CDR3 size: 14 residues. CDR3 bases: TGTGCCAGCAGTGAAAGGGGGGTCCAAGAGACCCAGTACTTC. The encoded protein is CASSERGVQETQYF.

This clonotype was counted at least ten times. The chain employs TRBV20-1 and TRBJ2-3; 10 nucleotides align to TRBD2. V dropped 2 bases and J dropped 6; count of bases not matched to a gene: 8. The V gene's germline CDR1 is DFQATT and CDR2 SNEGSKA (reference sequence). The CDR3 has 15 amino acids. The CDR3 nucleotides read TGCAGTGCTAGACCGGGACTAGCGAGGGGGGATACGCAGTATTTT. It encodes CSARPGLARGDTQYF.

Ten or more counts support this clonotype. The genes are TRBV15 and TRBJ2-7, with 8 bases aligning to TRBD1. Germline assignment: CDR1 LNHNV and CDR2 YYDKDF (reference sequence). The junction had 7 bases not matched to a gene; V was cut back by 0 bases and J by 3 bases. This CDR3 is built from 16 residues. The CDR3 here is CATSRDRAGGSYEQYF. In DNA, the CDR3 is TGTGCCACCAGCAGAGATCGGGCAGGGGGCAGCTACGAGCAGTACTTC.

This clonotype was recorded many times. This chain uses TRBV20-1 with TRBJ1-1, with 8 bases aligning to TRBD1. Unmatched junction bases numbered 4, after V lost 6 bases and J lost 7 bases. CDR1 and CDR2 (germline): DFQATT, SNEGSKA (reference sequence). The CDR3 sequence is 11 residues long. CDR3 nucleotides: TGCAGTGCCGCGGGACAGGTTGAAGCTTTCTTT. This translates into CSAAGQVEAFF.